The sequence of this T cell receptor beta chain was determined in a study of long-term antiretroviral therapy in people with HIV. Study-wide points: Versus controls, repertoires in people with HIV had narrower CDR3 length ranges.

On this clone itself: The antigen remains unidentified.

The germline V gene has CDR1 MNHEY and CDR2 SMNVEV (reference sequence). The CDR3 extends over 15 amino acids. J was trimmed by 3 bases and V by 6 bases; bases with no gene match: 7. Survey-level resolution applied to immunoSEQ assay v3.0. Sequencing had a target that covered 40,000-50,000 T-cell genomes per sample. The repertoire was sequenced with immunoSEQ multiplex PCR; TCRdb's copy has only in-frame clones and lacks some. Of approximately 21,000 clones in the sample, under 90% were seen once. This sequence was found in a man aged 45-60 years with HIV. J is TRBJ2-3 and V is TRBV27; the match to TRBD1 covers 9 bases. The specimen was unsorted PBMCs, collected at the start of antiretroviral therapy. DNA for the CDR3: TGTGCCAGCAGCTTACAGGGGGCGCGAACAGATACGCAGTATTTT. Translating it yields CASSLQGARTDTQYF.